These 20 T cell receptor beta chains were all obtained from the same sample, sequenced in a study of T cells in Graves' hyperthyroidism and ophthalmopathy. The investigators amplified TCR beta CDR3 regions from RNA transcripts. HTBI primers drove first-round RT-PCR of the TCR CDR3. Using its own MiXCR run on the multiplex PCR reads, TCRdb lists one record per CDR3 protein. The profile shows about 610,000 distinct CDR3 sequences, about 16% of them singletons. The sequenced sample was blood. Receptor source: a woman between 40 and 50 years old with Graves' ophthalmopathy.

This clonotype has at least ten counts. This chain uses TRBV11-1 with TRBJ1-1, with D possibly TRBD1 on 5 matching bases. CDR1 is SGHAT and CDR2 is FQDESV in the germline V gene (reference sequence). The CDR3 is made up of 15 amino acids. The germline V and J ends were trimmed by 3 bases and 1 base, with 12 bases remaining between them. The CDR3 loop is CASSFWGRGNTEAFF. CDR3 coding DNA: TGTGCCAGCAGCTTCTGGGGCCGGGGGAACACTGAAGCTTTCTTT. Complete variable domain (other parts from reference TRBV11-1 and TRBJ1-1): EAEVAQSPRYKITEKSQAVAFWCDPISGHATLYWYRQILGQGPELLVQFQDESVVDDSQLPKDRFSAERLKGVDSTLKIQPAELGDSAMYLCASSFWGRGNTEAFFGQGTRLTVV.

This clonotype appeared many times. The rearrangement links TRBV18 to TRBJ2-1; D call uncertain. The V gene lost 1 base and the J gene lost 6 bases, with 4 bases spanning the gap. CDR1 is KGHSH, CDR2 LQKENI, per germline. The length of the CDR3 is 12 residues. CDR3 nucleotides: TGTGCCAGCTCACCACTCAGCAATGAGCAGTTCTTC. Translation gives CASSPLSNEQFF.

The sample holds many counts of this clonotype. The chain employs TRBV2 and TRBJ1-5; weak D call: TRBD1 (5 bases). CDR1 is SNHLY, CDR2 FYNNEI, per germline. CDR3 length: 15 residues. V lost 7 bases and J 7 bases, leaving 20 bases between the germline ends. The CDR3 DNA sequence: TGTGCCAGCACTAGCCGCCAGGGATCCGGCCAGCCCCAGCATTTT. Its translation: CASTSRQGSGQPQHF.

This clonotype was recorded at least ten times. The chain has TRBV27 and TRBJ2-2; the D is unclear. CDR1 MNHEY and CDR2 SMNVEV come from the germline V gene (reference sequence). The CDR3 contains 12 residues. The V gene lost 3 bases and the J gene lost 6 bases, with 5 bases spanning the gap. The CDR3 DNA reads TGTGCCAGCAGTTTCCGGGCCGGGGAGCTGTTTTTT. This translates into CASSFRAGELFF.

Only a few counts were recorded for this clonotype. V gene TRBV6-1 combines with J gene TRBJ2-3; maybe TRBD2 (6 bases). V gave up 6 bases and J gave up 2 bases, with 18 bases separating them. This CDR3 has 16 amino acids. Germline loops: CDR1 MNHNS, CDR2 SASEGT. In DNA form, the CDR3 reads TGTGCCAGCAGGGGACTTGTTGGTCAATACACAGATACGCAGTATTTT. Translation gives CASRGLVGQYTDTQYF.

This clonotype has at least ten counts. The V call is TRBV20-1, the J call TRBJ2-3, with D unresolved. V lost 1 base to trimming and J lost 0 bases, with 5 bases between them. The CDR3 is 13 amino acids. Looked up from germline, CDR1 is DFQATT and CDR2 is SNEGSKA (reference sequence). This chain's CDR3 is CSARVGSTDTQYF. The CDR3 nucleotides read TGCAGTGCTAGAGTAGGGAGCACAGATACGCAGTATTTT.

Comments on this clonotype: Given a much more abundant clone one base away, this may be a read error. The J gene is TRBJ2-2, the V gene TRBV28; D possibly corresponds to TRBD2 (7 bases). The CDR3 has 17 residues. From germline, CDR1 is MDHEN and CDR2 SYDVKM. Trimming removed 4 bases at V and 5 bases at J, with 20 bases between. The CDR3 region has the DNA TGTGCCAGCAGTTCCACTGGGGGCGGGAGAAGGACCGGGGAGCTGTTTTTT. Translated, it gives CASSSTGGGRRTGELFF.

A few counts support this clonotype. This chain connects TRBV5-1 to TRBJ1-1; possible D gene TRBD1, 6 bases. The V end lost 6 bases, the J end lost 4 bases, and 13 bases lay between the germline ends. Germline V CDR1 and CDR2: SGHRS, YFSETQ. The CDR3 extends over 13 amino acids. The CDR3 is CASTPGAGTEAFF. CDR3 in DNA: TGCGCCAGCACTCCGGGGGCGGGCACTGAAGCTTTCTTT.

This clonotype occurred a few times. The chain has TRBV29-1 and TRBJ2-7; TRBD1 might be the D (5 bases). This CDR3 is built from 13 residues. The V gene lost 3 bases and the J gene lost 2 bases, with 11 bases spanning the gap. Germline values: CDR1 SQVTM, CDR2 ANQGSEA. CDR3 nucleotide sequence: TGCAGCGTTGAGTTGCAGGGAACCTACGAGCAGTACTTC. Its translation: CSVELQGTYEQYF.

In this sample, this clonotype turned up a few times. The gene calls are TRBV7-9 and TRBJ2-3; tentatively, D is TRBD1 or TRBD2 (5 bases each). Germline V CDR1 and CDR2: SEHNR, FQNEAQ (reference sequence). Deletions cut 3 bases from V and 2 bases from J, with 12 bases between. The CDR3 is made up of 15 amino acids. In DNA form, the CDR3 reads TGTGCCAGCAGCTTTTGGGGACGGGACACAGATACGCAGTATTTT. This encodes CASSFWGRDTDTQYF.

This clonotype was detected ten times or more. The V call is TRBV3-1, the J call TRBJ1-5; D gene unclear. The CDR3 covers 14 residues. The V end was cut by 4 bases, the J end by 4 bases, with 11 bases between. Germline V gives CDR1 LGHDT, CDR2 YNNKEL (reference sequence). The CDR3 DNA reads as TGTGCCAGCAGCCCCTCCGTAGAGAATCAGCCCCAGCATTTT. Protein sequence: CASSPSVENQPQHF.

This clonotype was detected only a few times. The chain links TRBV9 to TRBJ2-3; no reliable D call. V was trimmed by 0 bases and J by 4 bases, leaving 12 bases between them. CDR3 size: 15 residues. Germline CDR1 reads SGDLS; CDR2 reads YYNGEE. DNA of the CDR3: TGTGCCAGCAGCGTAGCACTGGACGTTGCAGATACGCAGTATTTT. Protein sequence: CASSVALDVADTQYF.

This clonotype has a count of ten or more. V and J are TRBV11-2 and TRBJ1-2; 7 positions agree with TRBD1. From germline, CDR1 is SGHAT and CDR2 FQNNGV. Unmatched junction bases numbered 16, after V lost 5 bases and J lost 4 bases. The CDR3 contains 17 residues. CDR3 residues: CASSPRGRDSVSYGYTF. CDR3 DNA sequence: TGTGCCAGCAGCCCTAGGGGACGGGACAGTGTCTCCTATGGCTACACCTTC.

This clonotype appeared many times. The chain joins TRBV3-1 to TRBJ1-2, with D perhaps TRBD1 (6 bases). Germline CDR1 reads LGHDT; CDR2 reads YNNKEL (reference sequence). V was cut by 2 bases and J by 4 bases, with 11 bases left in between. This CDR3 comprises 14 residues. CDR3 in amino acids: CASSQSRGLYGYTF. In DNA, the CDR3 is TGTGCCAGCAGCCAATCTCGGGGGCTCTATGGCTACACCTTC.

The CDR3 region has the DNA TGTGCCAGCAGCCAAGATTCAGCTAGCTCCTATAATTCACCCCTCCACTTT. Amino acid sequence: CASSQDSASSYNSPLHF. The chain recombines TRBV3-1 with TRBJ1-6; no reliable D call. Trimming left V 0 bases short and J 0 bases short, with 9 bases between. CDR1 and CDR2 from the germline V gene are LGHDT and YNNKEL (reference sequence). The CDR3 is made up of 17 amino acids.

This clonotype was counted only a few times. The J gene is TRBJ1-2, the V gene TRBV5-4; the D is unclear. The V gene lost 4 bases and the J gene lost 4 bases, with 17 bases spanning the gap. Looked up from germline, CDR1 is SGHNT and CDR2 is YYREEE (reference sequence). This CDR3 contains 15 residues. The CDR3 protein is CASSPQRGDGYGYTF. CDR3 nucleotides: TGTGCCAGCAGCCCCCAGCGCGGGGATGGCTATGGCTACACCTTC. Full variable domain (remainder filled in from reference TRBV5-4 and TRBJ1-2): ETGVTQSPTHLIKTRGQQVTLRCSSQSGHNTVSWYQQALGQGPQFIFQYYREEENGRGNFPPRFSGLQFPNYSSELNVNALELDDSALYLCASSPQRGDGYGYTFGSGTRLTVV.

The chain uses TRBV7-8 and TRBJ2-1; D gene uncertain. The CDR3 is made up of 13 amino acids. Germline CDR1 is SGHVS and CDR2 is FQNEAQ. The V gene lost 5 bases and the J gene lost 10 bases, with 15 bases spanning the gap. Written as DNA, the CDR3 is TGTGCCAGCAGCACCAGGATTTTAGGGGAGCAGTTCTTC. Its translation: CASSTRILGEQFF. Drawing the rest from reference TRBV7-8 and TRBJ2-1, the complete variable domain is GAGVSQSPRYKVAKRGQDVALRCDPISGHVSLFWYQQALGQGPEFLTYFQNEAQLDKSGLPSDRFFAERPEGSVSTLKIQRTQQEDSAVYLCASSTRILGEQFFGPGTRLTVL.

This clonotype has only a few counts. This chain uses TRBV7-3 with TRBJ2-1; 7 positions match TRBD1. Germline values: CDR1 SGHTA, CDR2 FQGTGA. CDR3 length: 11 residues. V lost 4 bases to trimming and J lost 12 bases; unmatched junction nucleotides: 3. The CDR3 here is CASSSQGMQFF. The CDR3 DNA sequence: TGTGCCAGCAGCTCACAGGGGATGCAGTTCTTC.

This sequence joins TRBV18 and TRBJ2-2; no reliable D call. V was cut by 6 bases and J by 3 bases, with 14 bases left in between. CDR3 length: 15 amino acids. Germline CDR1 reads KGHSH; CDR2 reads LQKENI. The DNA of the CDR3 is TGTGCCAGCTCCCCTTGGACGGTCTACACCGGGGAGCTGTTTTTT. This encodes CASSPWTVYTGELFF.

The chain is built from TRBV27 and TRBJ1-2; D ambiguous. Per the germline V gene, CDR1 is MNHEY and CDR2 is SMNVEV (reference sequence). Trimming pared 5 bases from V and 0 bases from J, leaving 10 bases between. The CDR3 consists of 14 residues. The CDR3 reads CASSLASTNYGYTF. CDR3 coding DNA: TGTGCCAGCAGTCTCGCTTCCACTAACTATGGCTACACCTTC.